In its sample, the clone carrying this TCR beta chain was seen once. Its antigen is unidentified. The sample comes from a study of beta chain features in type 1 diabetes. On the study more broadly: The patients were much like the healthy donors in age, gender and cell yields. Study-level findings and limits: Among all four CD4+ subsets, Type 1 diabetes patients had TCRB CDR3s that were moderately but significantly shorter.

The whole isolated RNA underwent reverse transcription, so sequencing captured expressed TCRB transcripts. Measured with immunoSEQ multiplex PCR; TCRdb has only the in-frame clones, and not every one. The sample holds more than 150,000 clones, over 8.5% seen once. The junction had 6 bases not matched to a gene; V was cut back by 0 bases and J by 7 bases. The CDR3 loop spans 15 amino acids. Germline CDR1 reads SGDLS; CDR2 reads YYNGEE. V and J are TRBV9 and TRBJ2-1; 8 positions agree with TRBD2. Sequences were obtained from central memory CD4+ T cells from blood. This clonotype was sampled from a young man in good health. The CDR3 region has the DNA TGTGCCAGCAGCGTAGCGGCGGGGGGAAGGAATGAGCAGTTCTTC. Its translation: CASSVAAGGRNEQFF.